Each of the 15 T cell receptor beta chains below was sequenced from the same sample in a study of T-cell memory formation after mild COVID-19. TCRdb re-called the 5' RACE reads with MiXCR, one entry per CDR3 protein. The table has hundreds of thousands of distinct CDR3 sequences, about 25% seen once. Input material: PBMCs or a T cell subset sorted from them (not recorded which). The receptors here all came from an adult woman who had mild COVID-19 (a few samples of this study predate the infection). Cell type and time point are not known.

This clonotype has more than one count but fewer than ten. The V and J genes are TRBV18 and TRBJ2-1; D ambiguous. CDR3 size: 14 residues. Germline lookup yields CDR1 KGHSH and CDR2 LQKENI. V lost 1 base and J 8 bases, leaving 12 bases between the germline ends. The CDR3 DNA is TGTGCCAGCTCACCACAGGCAGCCTCAGATGAGCAGTTCTTC. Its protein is CASSPQAASDEQFF.

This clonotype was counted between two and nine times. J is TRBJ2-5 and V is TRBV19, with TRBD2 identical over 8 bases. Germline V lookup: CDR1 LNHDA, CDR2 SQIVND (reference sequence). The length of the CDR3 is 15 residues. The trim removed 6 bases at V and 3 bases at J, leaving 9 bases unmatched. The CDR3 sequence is CASRLAGGYEETQYF. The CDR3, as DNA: TGTGCCAGTAGGTTGGCGGGGGGATATGAAGAGACCCAGTACTTC.

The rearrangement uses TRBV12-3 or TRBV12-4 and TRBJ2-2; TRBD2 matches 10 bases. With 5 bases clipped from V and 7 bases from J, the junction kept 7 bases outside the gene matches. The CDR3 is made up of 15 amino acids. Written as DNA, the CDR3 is TGTGCCAGCAGTCCACAAGCGGGGGGGCGCGGGGAGCTGTTTTTT. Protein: CASSPQAGGRGELFF.

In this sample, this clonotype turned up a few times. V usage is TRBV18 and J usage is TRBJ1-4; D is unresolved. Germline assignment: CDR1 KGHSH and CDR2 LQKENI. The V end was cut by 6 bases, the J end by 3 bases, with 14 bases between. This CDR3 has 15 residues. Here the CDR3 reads CASSLERAPNEKLFF. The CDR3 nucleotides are TGTGCCAGCTCCCTGGAAAGGGCTCCTAATGAAAAACTGTTTTTT.

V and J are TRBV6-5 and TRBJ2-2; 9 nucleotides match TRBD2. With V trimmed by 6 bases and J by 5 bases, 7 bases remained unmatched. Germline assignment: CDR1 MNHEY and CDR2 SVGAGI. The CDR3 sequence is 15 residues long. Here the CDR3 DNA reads TGTGCCAGCAGCTTAGCGGGGGCTGAGACCGGGGAGCTGTTTTTT. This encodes CASSLAGAETGELFF.

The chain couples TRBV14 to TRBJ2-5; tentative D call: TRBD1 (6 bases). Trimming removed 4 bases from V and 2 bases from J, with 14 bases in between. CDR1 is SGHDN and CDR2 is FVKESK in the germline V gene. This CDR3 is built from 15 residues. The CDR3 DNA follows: TGTGCCAGCAGCCTCCTACAGGGACCTCAAGAGACCCAGTACTTC. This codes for CASSLLQGPQETQYF. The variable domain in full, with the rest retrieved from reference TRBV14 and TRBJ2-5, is EAGVTQFPSHSVIEKGQTVTLRCDPISGHDNLYWYRRVMGKEIKFLLHFVKESKQDESGMPNNRFLAERTGGTYSTLKVQPAELEDSGVYFCASSLLQGPQETQYFGPGTRLLVL.

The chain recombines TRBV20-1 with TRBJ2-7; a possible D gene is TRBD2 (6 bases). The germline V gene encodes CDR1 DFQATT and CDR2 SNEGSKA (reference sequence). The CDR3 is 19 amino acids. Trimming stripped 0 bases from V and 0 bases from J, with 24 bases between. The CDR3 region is CSARELAAGVGGSSYEQYF. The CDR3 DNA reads TGCAGTGCTAGAGAGTTAGCGGCAGGAGTGGGGGGAAGCTCCTACGAGCAGTACTTC.

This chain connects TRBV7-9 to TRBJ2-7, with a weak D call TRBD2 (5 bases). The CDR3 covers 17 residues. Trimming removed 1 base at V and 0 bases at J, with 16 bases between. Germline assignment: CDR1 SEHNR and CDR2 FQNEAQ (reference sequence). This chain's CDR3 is CASSLEFLVRDSYEQYF. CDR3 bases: TGTGCCAGCAGCTTAGAGTTCTTGGTACGGGACTCCTACGAGCAGTACTTC.

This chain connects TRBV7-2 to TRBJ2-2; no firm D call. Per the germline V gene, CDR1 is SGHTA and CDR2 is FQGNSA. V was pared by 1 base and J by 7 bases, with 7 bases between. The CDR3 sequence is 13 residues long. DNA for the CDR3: TGTGCCAGCAGCTTAGTTGGGCTCGGGGAGCTGTTTTTT. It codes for CASSLVGLGELFF.

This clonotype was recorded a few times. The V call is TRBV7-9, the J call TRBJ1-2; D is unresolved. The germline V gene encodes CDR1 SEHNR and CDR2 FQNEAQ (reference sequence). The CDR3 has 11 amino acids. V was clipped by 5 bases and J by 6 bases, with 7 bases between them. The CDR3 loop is CASSPVDGYTF. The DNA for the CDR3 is TGTGCCAGCAGCCCGGTTGATGGCTACACCTTC. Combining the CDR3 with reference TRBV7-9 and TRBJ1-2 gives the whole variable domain DTGVSQNPRHKITKRGQNVTFRCDPISEHNRLYWYRQTLGQGPEFLTYFQNEAQLEKSRLLSDRFSAERPKGSFSTLEIQRTEQGDSAMYLCASSPVDGYTFGSGTRLTVV.

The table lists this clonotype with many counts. The CDR3 loop reads CASAGGASYNEQFF. The CDR3 DNA reads as TGTGCCAGTGCCGGGGGGGCCTCTTACAATGAGCAGTTCTTC. This sequence joins TRBV11-2 and TRBJ2-1, with 8 bases fitting TRBD2. After removal of 9 bases from V and 4 bases from J, the junction contained 8 bases not matched to a gene. This CDR3 contains 14 residues. Germline assignment: CDR1 SGHAT and CDR2 FQNNGV.

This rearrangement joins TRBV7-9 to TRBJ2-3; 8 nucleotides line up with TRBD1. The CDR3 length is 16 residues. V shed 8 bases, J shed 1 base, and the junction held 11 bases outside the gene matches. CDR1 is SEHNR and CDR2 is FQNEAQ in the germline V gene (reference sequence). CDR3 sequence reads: CASRYTGGYGTDTQYF. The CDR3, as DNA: TGTGCCAGCCGCTACACAGGGGGTTATGGCACAGATACGCAGTATTTT.

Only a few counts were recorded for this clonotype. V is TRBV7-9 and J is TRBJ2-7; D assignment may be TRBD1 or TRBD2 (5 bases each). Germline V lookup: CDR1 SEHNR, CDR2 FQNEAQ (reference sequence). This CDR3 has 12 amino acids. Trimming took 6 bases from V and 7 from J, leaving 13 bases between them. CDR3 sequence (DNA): TGTGCCAGCAGGGGACCCCAAAGGGAGCAGTACTTC. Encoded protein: CASRGPQREQYF.

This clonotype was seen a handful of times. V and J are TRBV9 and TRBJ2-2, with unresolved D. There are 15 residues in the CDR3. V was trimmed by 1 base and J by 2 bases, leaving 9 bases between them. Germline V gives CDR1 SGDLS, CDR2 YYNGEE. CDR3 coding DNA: TGTGCCAGCAGCGTACTGGCGGTAAACACCGGGGAGCTGTTTTTT. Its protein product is CASSVLAVNTGELFF.

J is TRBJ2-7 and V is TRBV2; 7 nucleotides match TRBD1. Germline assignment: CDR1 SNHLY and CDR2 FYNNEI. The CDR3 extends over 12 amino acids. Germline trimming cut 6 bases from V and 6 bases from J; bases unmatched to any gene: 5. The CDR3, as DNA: TGTGCCAGCAGAGACAGGGATCGCGAGCAGTACTTC. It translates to CASRDRDREQYF.